A single sample is the source of the 20 T cell receptor beta chains below, sequenced in a study of blood T cell repertoires in COVID-19. The assay was immunoSEQ multiplex PCR, and TCRdb's table has in-frame clones only and misses some. In the table there are 400,000 to 450,000 clones, about 91% of which are singletons. Sequenced input: peripheral blood. All receptors derive from a woman aged 50 to 60 with COVID-19, enrolled during active disease.

The chain links TRBV7-9 to TRBJ2-7; D is ambiguous. This CDR3 region has 15 residues. V was clipped by 5 bases and J by 4 bases, with 18 bases between them. Germline-derived CDR1 and CDR2 are SEHNR and FQNEAQ (reference sequence). The CDR3 nucleotides read TGTGCCAGCAGCCCTCGAGCCCTGCCCCATTACGAGCAGTACTTC. Translating gives CASSPRALPHYEQYF.

On this clone: Other DNA sequences in the sample encode the same CDR3. This rearrangement joins TRBV6-5 to TRBJ2-6, with D possibly being TRBD2 (7 bases). Germline CDR1 reads MNHEY; CDR2 reads SVGAGI. Trimming left V 6 bases short and J 4 bases short, with 10 bases between. There are 14 residues in the CDR3. The CDR3 bases are TGTGCCAGCAGAGGGGGGGCGGGGGCCAACGTCCTGACTTTC. Translated: CASRGGAGANVLTF.

The chain recombines TRBV6-5 with TRBJ1-5; D uncertain. In germline, CDR1 is MNHEY, CDR2 SVGAGI. CDR3 length: 13 amino acids. Between the trimmed V and J ends, which lost 8 bases and 2 bases, there was a span of 10 bases. CDR3 nucleotides: TGTGCCAGCTCGAGTGGGCGCAATCAGCCCCAGCATTTT. Translated: CASSSGRNQPQHF.

The rearrangement links TRBV7-2 to TRBJ2-1; 7 positions match TRBD1. CDR1 and CDR2 from the germline V gene are SGHTA and FQGNSA. The CDR3 loop spans 16 amino acids. V lost 5 bases and J lost 10; bases outside the gene matches: 17. CDR3 loop: CASSLSWGTAPAEQFF. The CDR3 DNA reads as TGTGCCAGCAGCCTTTCCTGGGGGACAGCCCCGGCCGAGCAGTTCTTC.

V and J are TRBV30 and TRBJ1-5; D gene uncertain. Germline CDR1 is GTSNPN and CDR2 is SVGIG (reference sequence). V lost 0 bases and J lost 7, with 10 bases in between. The CDR3 has 13 amino acids. CDR3 protein: CAWSVEGEQPQHF. In DNA form, the CDR3 reads TGTGCCTGGAGTGTGGAGGGCGAGCAGCCCCAGCATTTT.

This clone was recorded only once. This chain links TRBV6-5 with TRBJ1-1; possibly TRBD1 for D (5 bases). V was trimmed by 0 bases and J by 0 bases, leaving 8 bases between them. Germline CDR1 MNHEY, CDR2 SVGAGI. The CDR3 totals 15 residues. The CDR3, as DNA: TGTGCCAGCAGTTACTCGGCAGGGTTGAACACTGAAGCTTTCTTT. It codes for CASSYSAGLNTEAFF.

This rearrangement joins TRBV27 to TRBJ1-5, with D unresolved. The CDR3 contains 14 residues. V shed 5 bases and J shed 9 bases, with 17 bases lying between them. Germline-derived CDR1 and CDR2 are MNHEY and SMNVEV (reference sequence). For the CDR3, the DNA is TGTGCCAGCAGTCCCCTGGGAGGGAAAAGGCCCCAGCATTTT. It translates to CASSPLGGKRPQHF.

This clone showed up just once. The chain combines TRBV10-3 with TRBJ1-3; D is uncertain. This CDR3 region has 16 residues. V lost 4 bases to trimming and J lost 0 bases, with 13 bases between them. CDR1 is ENHRY, CDR2 SYGVKD, per germline. CDR3 nucleotides: TGTGCCATCAGTGGGATTCGGGGAGACTCTGGAAACACCATATATTTT. This sequence encodes CAISGIRGDSGNTIYF.

This clone was recorded a few times. The chain carries TRBV28 and TRBJ1-2; D ambiguous. The germline V gene encodes CDR1 MDHEN and CDR2 SYDVKM. V was cut by 11 bases and J by 5 bases, with 18 bases left in between. This CDR3 is 13 amino acids long. CDR3 amino acids: CAACGSSLYGYTF. CDR3 coding DNA: TGTGCCGCCTGCGGCAGTAGCCTATATGGCTACACCTTC.

V gene TRBV19 combines with J gene TRBJ1-5; TRBD1 matches at 9 bases. The junction had 7 bases not matched to a gene; V was cut back by 4 bases and J by 0 bases. The CDR3 has 17 residues. CDR1 and CDR2 from the germline V gene are LNHDA and SQIVND (reference sequence). The CDR3 here is CASSTYGQGFSNQPQHF. The CDR3 DNA reads TGTGCCAGTAGTACCTACGGACAGGGGTTTAGCAATCAGCCCCAGCATTTT.

The V call is TRBV30, the J call TRBJ2-3; D is perhaps TRBD2 (6 bases). The CDR3 extends over 15 amino acids. Trimming pared 4 bases from V and 2 bases from J, leaving 16 bases between. Germline CDR1 GTSNPN, CDR2 SVGIG (reference sequence). The CDR3 DNA reads as TGTGCCTGGACCGGGAGAGCGAAGGCCACAGATACGCAGTATTTT. The encoded protein is CAWTGRAKATDTQYF.

The CDR3 region is CASSLGWKSAYEQYF. The DNA of the CDR3 is TGTGCCAGCAGCTTGGGATGGAAAAGCGCCTACGAGCAGTACTTC. The chain uses TRBV5-4 and TRBJ2-7; no firm D call. This CDR3 is 15 amino acids long. CDR1 is SGHNT, CDR2 YYREEE, per germline (reference sequence). Trimming pared 0 bases from V and 2 bases from J, leaving 12 bases between. The complete variable domain, with remaining parts taken from reference TRBV5-4 and TRBJ2-7, reads ETGVTQSPTHLIKTRGQQVTLRCSSQSGHNTVSWYQQALGQGPQFIFQYYREEENGRGNFPPRFSGLQFPNYSSELNVNALELDDSALYLCASSLGWKSAYEQYFGPGTRLTVT.

The gene calls are TRBV6-4 and TRBJ2-1, with TRBD2 matching 10 bases. The CDR3 sequence is 14 residues long. V shed 6 bases, J shed 5 bases, and the junction held 4 bases outside the gene matches. Germline lookup yields CDR1 MRHNA and CDR2 SNTAGT. CDR3 region: CASRVLAGNNEQFF. CDR3 in DNA: TGTGCCAGCAGAGTACTAGCGGGGAACAATGAGCAGTTCTTC.

This clone occurred once. V and J are TRBV5-1 and TRBJ1-4; 11 nucleotides align to TRBD1. The CDR3 loop spans 17 amino acids. CDR1 SGHRS and CDR2 YFSETQ come from the germline V gene. J was trimmed by 5 bases and V by 5 bases; bases with no gene match: 11. CDR3 bases: TGCGCCAGCAGTATACTTCCCGGGACAGGGGGGAATGAAAAACTGTTTTTT. Protein product: CASSILPGTGGNEKLFF.

The chain employs TRBV7-6 and TRBJ1-3; the D gene is possibly TRBD1 (6 bases). The V gene lost 1 base and the J gene lost 0 bases, with 10 bases spanning the gap. CDR1 and CDR2 from the germline V gene are SGHVS and FNYEAQ. This CDR3 spans 16 amino acids. Here the CDR3 reads CASSLVGRGSGNTIYF. The CDR3 DNA reads as TGTGCCAGCAGCTTAGTAGGCAGGGGCTCTGGAAACACCATATATTTT.

This sequence joins TRBV9 and TRBJ2-1, with D perhaps TRBD1 (6 bases). Trimming stripped 3 bases from V and 4 bases from J, with 8 bases between. The CDR3 covers 13 residues. The germline V gene has CDR1 SGDLS and CDR2 YYNGEE. CDR3 DNA sequence: TGTGCCAGCAGCGGTGACAGGTACAATGAGCAGTTCTTC. Its translation is CASSGDRYNEQFF.

The chain employs TRBV4-1 and TRBJ1-1, with 8 bases that match TRBD1. Germline-derived CDR1 and CDR2 are MGHRA and YSYEKL. The CDR3 has 14 residues. With V trimmed by 4 bases and J by 6 bases, 7 bases remained unmatched. The DNA for the CDR3 is TGCGCCAGCAGCCTCTCACAGGGGGGCCCTGAAGCTTTCTTT. This encodes CASSLSQGGPEAFF.

This clone was seen a single time. The CDR3 spells CATSDGVAHQPQHF. The CDR3 DNA sequence: TGTGCCACCAGTGACGGGGTAGCGCATCAGCCCCAGCATTTT. The chain uses TRBV24-1 and TRBJ1-5; unclear D gene. The CDR3 covers 14 residues. Deletions cut 4 bases from V and 5 bases from J, with 11 bases between. CDR1 is KGHDR and CDR2 is SFDVKD in the germline V gene.

The chain carries TRBV28 and TRBJ1-2; 9 nucleotides line up with TRBD1. The CDR3 contains 15 residues. V was clipped by 5 bases and J by 5 bases; unmatched bases: 9. Germline lookup yields CDR1 MDHEN and CDR2 SYDVKM. The CDR3 nucleotides are TGTGCCAGCAGTCCCCCTCTGACAGGGGGATATGGCTACACCTTC. Translation: CASSPPLTGGYGYTF.

This chain connects TRBV5-1 to TRBJ2-1, with 15 bases lining up with TRBD2. Germline CDR1 SGHRS, CDR2 YFSETQ. V lost 2 bases to trimming and J lost 6 bases; unmatched junction nucleotides: 9. The CDR3 runs to 18 residues. The CDR3 region is CASSFPGTSGGSFNEQFF. CDR3 coding DNA: TGCGCCAGCAGCTTCCCCGGGACTAGCGGGGGGTCGTTCAATGAGCAGTTCTTC. The entire variable domain, with the rest obtained from reference TRBV5-1 and TRBJ2-1, is as follows: KAGVTQTPRYLIKTRGQQVTLSCSPISGHRSVSWYQQTPGQGLQFLFEYFSETQRNKGNFPGRFSGRQFSNSRSEMNVSTLELGDSALYLCASSFPGTSGGSFNEQFFGPGTRLTVL.